In its sample, the clone carrying this TCR beta chain was seen a few times. CDR1 is SEHNR, CDR2 FQNEAQ, per germline (reference sequence). V shed 0 bases and J shed 13 bases, with 19 bases lying between them. The CDR3 sequence is 16 residues long. The sample comes from a study of OX40 agonist ivuxolimab in advanced cancers. Some clones are missing from TCRdb's copy, which holds only in-frame ones; the method was immunoSEQ multiplex PCR. The profile covers over 80,000 clones, with 86% appearing a single time and more than 5.5% taken by the ten largest. Anyone with autoimmune disease history or systemic immunosuppression was excluded.

The J gene is TRBJ1-6, the V gene TRBV7-9; TRBD1 might be the D (6 bases). This TCR came from an adult with an advanced solid tumor such as melanoma, head and neck, liver or kidney cancer. The sequences come from CD4+ or CD8+ T cells sorted from blood, collected in a trial of the OX40 agonist ivuxolimab. CDR3 amino acids: CASSLASPGALMPLHF. In nucleotides, the CDR3 is TGTGCCAGCAGCTTAGCGTCTCCAGGGGCGCTGATGCCCCTCCACTTT.